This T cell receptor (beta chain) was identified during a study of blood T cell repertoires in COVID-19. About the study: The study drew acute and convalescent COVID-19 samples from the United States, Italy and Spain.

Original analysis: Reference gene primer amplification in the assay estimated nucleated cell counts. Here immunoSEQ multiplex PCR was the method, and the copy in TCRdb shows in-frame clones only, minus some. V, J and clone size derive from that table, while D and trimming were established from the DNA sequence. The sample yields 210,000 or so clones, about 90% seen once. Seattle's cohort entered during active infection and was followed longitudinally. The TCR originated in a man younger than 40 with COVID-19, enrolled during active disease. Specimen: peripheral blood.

Here the CDR3 reads CATSPRTGGTEAFF. The CDR3, as DNA: TGTGCCACCAGTCCCAGGACAGGGGGGACTGAAGCTTTCTTT. The rearrangement joins TRBV24-1 to TRBJ1-1; 10 nucleotides match TRBD1. The germline gives CDR1 KGHDR, CDR2 SFDVKD. The CDR3 consists of 14 residues. J gave up 5 bases and V 6 bases, and 5 bases lay outside the gene matches.